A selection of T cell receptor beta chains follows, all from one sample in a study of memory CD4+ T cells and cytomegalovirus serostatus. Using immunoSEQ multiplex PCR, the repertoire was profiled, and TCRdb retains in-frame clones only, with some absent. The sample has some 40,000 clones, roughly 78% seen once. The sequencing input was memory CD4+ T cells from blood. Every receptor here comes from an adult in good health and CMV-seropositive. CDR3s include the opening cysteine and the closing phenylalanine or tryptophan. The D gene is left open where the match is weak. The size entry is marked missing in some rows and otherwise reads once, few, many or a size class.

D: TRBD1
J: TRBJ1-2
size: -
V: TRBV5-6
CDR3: CASSTRDRGRWVYGYTF
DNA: TGTGCCAGCAGCACCCGGGACAGGGGGCGATGGGTCTATGGCTACACCTTC

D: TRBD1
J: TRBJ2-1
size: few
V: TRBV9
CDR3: CASSVHGTGGDNEQFF
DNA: TGTGCCAGCAGCGTACACGGGACAGGGGGGGACAATGAGCAGTTCTTC

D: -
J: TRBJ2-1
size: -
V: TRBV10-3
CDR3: CAISEGPAIRDEQFF
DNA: TGTGCCATCAGTGAGGGACCGGCGATTCGGGATGAGCAGTTCTTC

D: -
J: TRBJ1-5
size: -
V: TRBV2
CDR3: CASTGSQTGNQPQHF
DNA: TGTGCCAGCACCGGGTCTCAAACGGGCAATCAGCCCCAGCATTTT

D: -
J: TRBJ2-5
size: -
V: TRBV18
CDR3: CASSQGLKQETQYF
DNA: TGTGCCAGCTCACAGGGACTCAAACAAGAGACCCAGTACTTC

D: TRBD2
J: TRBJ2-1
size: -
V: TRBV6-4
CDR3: CASSDSGGYNEQFF
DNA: TGTGCCAGCAGTGACTCGGGAGGGTACAATGAGCAGTTCTTC

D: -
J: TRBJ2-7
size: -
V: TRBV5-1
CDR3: CASSFVNFGAYEQYF
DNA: TGCGCCAGCAGCTTCGTTAATTTCGGCGCCTACGAGCAGTACTTC

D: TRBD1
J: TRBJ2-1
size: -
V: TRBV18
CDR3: CASSPPRDRHLLYEQFF
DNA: TGTGCCAGCTCACCACCTCGGGACAGGCACTTGTTGTATGAGCAGTTCTTC

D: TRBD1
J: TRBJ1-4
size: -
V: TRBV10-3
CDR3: CAIRQGPTNEKLFF
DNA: TGTGCCATCAGACAGGGGCCAACTAATGAAAAACTGTTTTTT

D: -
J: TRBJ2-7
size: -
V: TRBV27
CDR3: CASSLFGAGSSYEQYF
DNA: TGTGCCAGCAGTTTATTTGGGGCAGGGAGCTCCTACGAGCAGTACTTC

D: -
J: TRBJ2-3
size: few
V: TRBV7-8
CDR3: CASSSGATSTDTQYF
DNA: TGTGCCAGCAGCTCGGGGGCCACTAGCACAGATACGCAGTATTTT

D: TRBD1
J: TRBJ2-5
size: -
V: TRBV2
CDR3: CASRLDRGAAETQYF
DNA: TGTGCCAGCAGGTTGGACAGGGGAGCTGCTGAGACCCAGTACTTC

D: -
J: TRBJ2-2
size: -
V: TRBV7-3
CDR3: CASSSGPTGELFF
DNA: TGTGCCAGCAGCTCAGGGCCCACCGGGGAGCTGTTTTTT

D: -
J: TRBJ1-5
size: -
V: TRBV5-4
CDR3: CASSDRDSNQPQHF
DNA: TGTGCCAGCAGCGACCGGGACAGCAATCAGCCCCAGCATTTT

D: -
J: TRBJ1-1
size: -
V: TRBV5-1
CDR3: CASSPLQGNTEAFF
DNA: TGCGCCAGCAGCCCTTTACAGGGGAACACTGAAGCTTTCTTT

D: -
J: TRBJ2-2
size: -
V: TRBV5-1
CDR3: CASRAGPGTGELFF
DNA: TGCGCCAGCCGGGCGGGGCCGGGCACCGGGGAGCTGTTTTTT

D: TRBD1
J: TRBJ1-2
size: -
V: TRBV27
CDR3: CASKGQNNYGYTF
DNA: TGTGCCAGCAAGGGACAGAATAACTATGGCTACACCTTC

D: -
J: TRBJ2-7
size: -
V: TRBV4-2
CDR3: CASSQGRGISYEQYF
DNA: TGTGCCAGCAGCCAGGGTCGCGGGATCTCCTACGAGCAGTACTTC

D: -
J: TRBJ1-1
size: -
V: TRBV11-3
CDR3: CASSLGDSEAFF
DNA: TGTGCCAGCAGCTTAGGAGACAGTGAAGCTTTCTTT

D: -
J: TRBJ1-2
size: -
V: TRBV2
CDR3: CASHPRWSVFGYTF
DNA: TGTGCCTCGCACCCCAGGTGGTCTGTCTTTGGCTACACCTTC

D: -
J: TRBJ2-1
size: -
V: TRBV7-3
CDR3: CASSLTWEHNEQFF
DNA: TGTGCCAGCAGCTTAACCTGGGAGCACAATGAGCAGTTCTTC

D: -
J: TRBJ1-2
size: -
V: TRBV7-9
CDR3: CASSLGQGSYGYTF
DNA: TGTGCCAGCAGCTTAGGGCAGGGCTCCTATGGCTACACCTTC

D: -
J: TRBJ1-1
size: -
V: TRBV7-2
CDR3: CASSLGMNTEAFF
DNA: TGTGCCAGCAGCTTAGGCATGAACACTGAAGCTTTCTTT

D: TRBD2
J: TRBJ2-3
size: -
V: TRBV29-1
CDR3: CSVEGTSGGTDTQYF
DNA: TGCAGCGTTGAGGGAACTAGCGGGGGCACAGATACGCAGTATTTT

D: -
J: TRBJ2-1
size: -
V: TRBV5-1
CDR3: CASSSQSTGTHSYNEQFF
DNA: TGCGCCAGCAGCTCACAATCGACCGGGACCCATTCCTACAATGAGCAGTTCTTC

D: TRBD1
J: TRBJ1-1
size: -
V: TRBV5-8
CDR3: CASSPWTGKGTEAFF
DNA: TGTGCCAGCAGTCCATGGACAGGGAAGGGCACTGAAGCTTTCTTT

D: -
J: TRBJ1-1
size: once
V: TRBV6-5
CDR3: CASSYSGGSGTEAFF
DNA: TGTGCCAGCAGTTACTCTGGGGGGTCCGGGACTGAAGCTTTCTTT

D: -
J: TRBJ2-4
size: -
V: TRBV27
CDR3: CASSYRGRENIQYF
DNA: TGTGCCAGCAGTTATCGAGGCAGGGAAAACATTCAGTACTTC

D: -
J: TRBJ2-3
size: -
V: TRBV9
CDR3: CASSGWEMNTDTQYF
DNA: TGTGCCAGCAGCGGATGGGAAATGAACACAGATACGCAGTATTTT

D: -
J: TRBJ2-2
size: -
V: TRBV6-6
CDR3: CASSYAFNRELFF
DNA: TGTGCCAGCAGTTACGCCTTTAACAGGGAGCTGTTTTTT

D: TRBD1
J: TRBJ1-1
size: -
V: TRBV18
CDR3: CASSPGQGGTEAFF
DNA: TGTGCCAGCTCACCGGGACAGGGCGGCACTGAAGCTTTCTTT

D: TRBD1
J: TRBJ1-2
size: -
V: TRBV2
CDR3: CASRETGGGYGYTF
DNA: TGTGCCAGCAGGGAGACAGGGGGCGGCTATGGCTACACCTTC

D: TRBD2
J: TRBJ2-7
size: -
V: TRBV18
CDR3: CASSPLAGVRYEQYF
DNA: TGTGCCAGCTCACCACTAGCGGGAGTCCGGTACGAGCAGTACTTC

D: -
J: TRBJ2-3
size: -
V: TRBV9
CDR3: CASSYVGGYTDTQYF
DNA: TGTGCCAGCAGCTACGTTGGAGGCTACACAGATACGCAGTATTTT

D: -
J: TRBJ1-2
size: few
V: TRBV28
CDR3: CASSPSFGGTINYGYTF
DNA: TGTGCCAGCAGTCCATCGTTCGGGGGAACCATTAACTATGGCTACACCTTC

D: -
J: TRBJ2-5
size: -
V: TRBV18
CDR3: CASSPGGASEETQYF
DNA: TGTGCCAGCTCACCTGGGGGGGCCAGTGAGGAGACCCAGTACTTC

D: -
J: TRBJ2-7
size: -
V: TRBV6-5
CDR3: CASSYERGTGTEQYF
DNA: TGTGCCAGCAGTTACGAGAGGGGTACTGGGACCGAGCAGTACTTC

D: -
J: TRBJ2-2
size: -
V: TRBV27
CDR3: CASSSPDYLRLNTGELFF
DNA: TGTGCCAGCAGTTCGCCGGACTACCTGCGATTGAACACCGGGGAGCTGTTTTTT

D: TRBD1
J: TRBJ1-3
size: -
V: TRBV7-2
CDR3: CASSSTGGNGNTIYF
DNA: TGTGCCAGCAGCTCCACAGGGGGCAACGGAAACACCATATATTTT

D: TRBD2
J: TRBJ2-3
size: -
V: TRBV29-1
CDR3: CSVVGSGRDTQYF
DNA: TGCAGCGTTGTAGGTAGCGGGCGAGATACGCAGTATTTT

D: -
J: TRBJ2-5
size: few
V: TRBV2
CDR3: CASRFGGGYQETQYF
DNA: TGTGCCAGCAGATTCGGAGGGGGTTACCAGGAGACCCAGTACTTC

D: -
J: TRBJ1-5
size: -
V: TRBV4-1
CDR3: CASSLARSNQPQHF
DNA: TGCGCCAGCAGCTTAGCCAGGTCGAATCAGCCCCAGCATTTT

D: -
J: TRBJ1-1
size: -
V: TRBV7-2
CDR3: CASSLRGVGTEAFF
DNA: TGTGCCAGCAGCTTAAGGGGGGTGGGCACTGAAGCTTTCTTT

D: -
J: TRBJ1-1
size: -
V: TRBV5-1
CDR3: CASSSDIRYGEAFF
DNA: TGCGCCAGCAGCTCGGACATTAGGTATGGTGAAGCTTTCTTT

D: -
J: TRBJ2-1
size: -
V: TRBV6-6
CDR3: CASEGGNYNEQFF
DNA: TGTGCCAGCGAAGGCGGGAACTACAATGAGCAGTTCTTC

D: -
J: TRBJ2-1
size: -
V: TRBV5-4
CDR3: CASSSSGLSYNEQFF
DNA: TGTGCCAGCAGCTCCAGCGGGTTGTCCTACAATGAGCAGTTCTTC

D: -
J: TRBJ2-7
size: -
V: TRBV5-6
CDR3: CASSLEVRYEQYF
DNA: TGTGCCAGCAGCTTGGAGGTTCGCTACGAGCAGTACTTC

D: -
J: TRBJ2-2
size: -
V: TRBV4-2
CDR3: CASSQDADIITGELFF
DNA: TGTGCCAGCAGCCAAGATGCGGACATCATCACCGGGGAGCTGTTTTTT

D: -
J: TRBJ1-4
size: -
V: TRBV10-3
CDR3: CAISDSGTANEKLFF
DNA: TGTGCCATCAGTGATTCCGGGACGGCTAATGAAAAACTGTTTTTT

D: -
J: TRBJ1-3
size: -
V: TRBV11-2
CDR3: CASSLEISGNTIYF
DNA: TGTGCCAGCAGCTTAGAGATCTCTGGAAACACCATATATTTT

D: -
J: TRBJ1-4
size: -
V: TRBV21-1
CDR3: CASSARGVWEKLFF
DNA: TGTGCCAGCAGCGCACGGGGGGTTTGGGAAAAACTGTTTTTT

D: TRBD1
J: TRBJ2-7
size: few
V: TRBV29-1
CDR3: CSAAVAGTGGGEQYF
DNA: TGCAGCGCAGCAGTAGCCGGGACAGGGGGAGGCGAGCAGTACTTC

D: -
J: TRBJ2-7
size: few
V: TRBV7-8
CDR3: CASSLGAAGNYEQYF
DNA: TGTGCCAGCAGCTTAGGTGCGGCGGGGAACTACGAGCAGTACTTC

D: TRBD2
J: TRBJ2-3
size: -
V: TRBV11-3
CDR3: CASSTSGRNTQYF
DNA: TGTGCCAGCAGTACTAGCGGGAGGAATACGCAGTATTTT